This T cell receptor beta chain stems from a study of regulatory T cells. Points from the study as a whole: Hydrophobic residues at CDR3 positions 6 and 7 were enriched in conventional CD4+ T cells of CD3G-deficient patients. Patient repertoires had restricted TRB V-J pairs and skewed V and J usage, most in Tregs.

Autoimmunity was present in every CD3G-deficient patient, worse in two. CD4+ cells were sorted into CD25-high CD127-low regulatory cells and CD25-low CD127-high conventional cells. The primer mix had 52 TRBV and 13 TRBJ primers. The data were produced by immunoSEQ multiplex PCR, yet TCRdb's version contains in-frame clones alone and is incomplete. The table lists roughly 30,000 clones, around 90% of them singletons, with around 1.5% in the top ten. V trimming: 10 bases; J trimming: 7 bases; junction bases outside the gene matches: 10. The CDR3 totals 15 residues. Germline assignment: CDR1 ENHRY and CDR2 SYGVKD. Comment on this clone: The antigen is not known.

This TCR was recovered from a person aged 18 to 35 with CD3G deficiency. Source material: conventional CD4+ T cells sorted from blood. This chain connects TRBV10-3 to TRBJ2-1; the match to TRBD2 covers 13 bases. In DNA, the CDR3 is TGTGCCAGCTCAATACTAGCGGGAGGGTCGAATGAGCAGTTCTTC. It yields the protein CASSILAGGSNEQFF.